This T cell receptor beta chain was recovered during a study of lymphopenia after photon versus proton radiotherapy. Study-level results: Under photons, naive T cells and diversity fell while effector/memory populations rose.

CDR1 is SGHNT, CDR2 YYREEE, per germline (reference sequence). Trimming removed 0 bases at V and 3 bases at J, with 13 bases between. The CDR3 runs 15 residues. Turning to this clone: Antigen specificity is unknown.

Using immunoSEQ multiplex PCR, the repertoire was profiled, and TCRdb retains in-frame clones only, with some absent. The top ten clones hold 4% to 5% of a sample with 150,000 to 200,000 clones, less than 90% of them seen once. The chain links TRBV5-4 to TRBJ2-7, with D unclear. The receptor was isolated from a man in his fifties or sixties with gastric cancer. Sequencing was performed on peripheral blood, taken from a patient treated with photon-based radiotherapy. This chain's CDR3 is CASSLEVSRSYEQYF. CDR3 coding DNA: TGTGCCAGCAGCTTGGAAGTAAGTAGGAGCTACGAGCAGTACTTC.